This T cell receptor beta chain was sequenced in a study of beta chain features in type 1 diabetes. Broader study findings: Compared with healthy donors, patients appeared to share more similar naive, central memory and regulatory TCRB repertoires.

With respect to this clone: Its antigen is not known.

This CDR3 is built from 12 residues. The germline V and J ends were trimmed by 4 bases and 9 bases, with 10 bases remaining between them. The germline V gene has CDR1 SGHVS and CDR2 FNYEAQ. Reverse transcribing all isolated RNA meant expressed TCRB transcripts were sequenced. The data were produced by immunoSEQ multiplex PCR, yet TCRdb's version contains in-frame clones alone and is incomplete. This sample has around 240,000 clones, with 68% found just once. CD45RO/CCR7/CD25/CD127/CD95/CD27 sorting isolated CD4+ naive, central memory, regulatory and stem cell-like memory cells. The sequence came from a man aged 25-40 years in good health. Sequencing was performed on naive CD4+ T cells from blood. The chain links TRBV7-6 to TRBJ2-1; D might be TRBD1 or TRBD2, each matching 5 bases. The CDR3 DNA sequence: TGTGCCAGCAGCTGGGACCGGGTTGAGCAGTTCTTC. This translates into CASSWDRVEQFF. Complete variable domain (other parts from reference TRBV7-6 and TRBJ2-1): GAGVSQSPRYKVTKRGQDVALRCDPISGHVSLYWYRQALGQGPEFLTYFNYEAQQDKSGLPNDRFSAERPEGSISTLTIQRTEQRDSAMYRCASSWDRVEQFFGPGTRLTVL.